This T cell receptor (beta chain) originates from a study of blood T cell repertoires in COVID-19. Only in-frame clones appear in the TCRdb table, and some are missing; sequencing was by immunoSEQ multiplex PCR. The table records around 320,000 clones, almost 85% of them present only once. Between the trimmed V and J ends, which lost 4 bases and 7 bases, there was a span of 11 bases. The CDR3 sequence is 14 residues long. Germline assignment: CDR1 KGHSH and CDR2 LQKENI. V is TRBV18 and J is TRBJ1-6, with D possibly matching TRBD1 (6 bases). Specimen: peripheral blood. This sequence originates from a human donor in a cohort sampled during active COVID-19. The CDR3 DNA reads TGTGCCAGCTCACAACAGGGCAAGAATTCACCCCTCCACTTT. Encoded protein: CASSQQGKNSPLHF. The full variable domain, its missing parts supplied by reference TRBV18 and TRBJ1-6, is NAGVMQNPRHLVRRRGQEARLRCSPMKGHSHVYWYRQLPEEGLKFMVYLQKENIIDESGMPKERFSAEFPKEGPSILRIQQVVRGDSAAYFCASSQQGKNSPLHFGNGTRLTVT.